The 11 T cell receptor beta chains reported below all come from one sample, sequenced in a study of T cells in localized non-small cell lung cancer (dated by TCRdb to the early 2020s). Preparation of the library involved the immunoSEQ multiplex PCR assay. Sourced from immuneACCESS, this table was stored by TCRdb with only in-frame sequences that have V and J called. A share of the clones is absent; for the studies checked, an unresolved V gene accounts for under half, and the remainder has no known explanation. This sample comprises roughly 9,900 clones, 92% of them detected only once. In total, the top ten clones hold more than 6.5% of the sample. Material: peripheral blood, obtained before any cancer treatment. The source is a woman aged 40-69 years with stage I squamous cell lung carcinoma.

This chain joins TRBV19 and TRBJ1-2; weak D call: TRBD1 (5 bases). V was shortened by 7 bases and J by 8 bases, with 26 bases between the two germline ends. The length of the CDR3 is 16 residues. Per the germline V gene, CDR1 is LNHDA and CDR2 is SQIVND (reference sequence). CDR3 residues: CASTLGGAIPLGGYTF. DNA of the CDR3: TGTGCCAGTACCCTGGGAGGGGCAATCCCCCTGGGCGGCTACACCTTC.

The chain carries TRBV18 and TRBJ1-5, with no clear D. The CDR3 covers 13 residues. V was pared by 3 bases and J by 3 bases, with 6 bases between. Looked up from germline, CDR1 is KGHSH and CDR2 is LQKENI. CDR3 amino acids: CASSPDYNQPQHF. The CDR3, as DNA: TGTGCCAGCTCACCTGATTACAATCAGCCCCAGCATTTT.

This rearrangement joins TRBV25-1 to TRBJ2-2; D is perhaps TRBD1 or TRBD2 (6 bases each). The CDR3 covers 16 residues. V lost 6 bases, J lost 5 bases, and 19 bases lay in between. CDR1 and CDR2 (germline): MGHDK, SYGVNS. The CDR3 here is CASSQRKGGGTGELFF. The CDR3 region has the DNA TGTGCCAGCAGCCAGCGAAAGGGGGGCGGAACCGGGGAGCTGTTTTTT.

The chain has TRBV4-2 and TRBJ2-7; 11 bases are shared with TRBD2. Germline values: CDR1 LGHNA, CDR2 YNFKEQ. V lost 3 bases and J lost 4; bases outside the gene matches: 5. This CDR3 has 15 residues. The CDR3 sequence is CASSHGLAGNYEQYF. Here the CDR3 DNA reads TGTGCCAGCAGCCACGGACTAGCGGGTAATTACGAGCAGTACTTC.

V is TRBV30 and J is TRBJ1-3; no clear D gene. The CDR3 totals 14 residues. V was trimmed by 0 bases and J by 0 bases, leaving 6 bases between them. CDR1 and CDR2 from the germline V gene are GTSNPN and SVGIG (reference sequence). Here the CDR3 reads CAWSVGSSGNTIYF. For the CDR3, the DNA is TGTGCCTGGAGTGTTGGGAGCTCTGGAAACACCATATATTTT.

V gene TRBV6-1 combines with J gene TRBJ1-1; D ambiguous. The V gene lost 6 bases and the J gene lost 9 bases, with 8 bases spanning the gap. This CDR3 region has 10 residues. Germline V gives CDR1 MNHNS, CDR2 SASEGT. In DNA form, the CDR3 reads TGTGCCAGCAGGGTAGGGAAAGCTTTCTTT. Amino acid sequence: CASRVGKAFF.

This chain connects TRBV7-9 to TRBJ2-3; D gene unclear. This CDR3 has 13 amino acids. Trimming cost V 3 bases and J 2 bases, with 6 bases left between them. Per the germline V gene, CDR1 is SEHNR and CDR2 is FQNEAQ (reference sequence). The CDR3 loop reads CASSLANTDTQYF. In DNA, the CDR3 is TGTGCCAGCAGCTTGGCTAACACAGATACGCAGTATTTT. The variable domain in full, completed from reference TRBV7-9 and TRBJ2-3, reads DTGVSQNPRHKITKRGQNVTFRCDPISEHNRLYWYRQTLGQGPEFLTYFQNEAQLEKSRLLSDRFSAERPKGSFSTLEIQRTEQGDSAMYLCASSLANTDTQYFGPGTRLTVL.

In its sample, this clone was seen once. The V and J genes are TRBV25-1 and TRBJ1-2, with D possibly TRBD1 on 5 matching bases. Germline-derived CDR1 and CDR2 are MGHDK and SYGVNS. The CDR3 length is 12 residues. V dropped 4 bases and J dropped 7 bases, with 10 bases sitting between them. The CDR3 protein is CASSAPGPGYTF. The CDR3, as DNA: TGTGCCAGCAGTGCCCCAGGGCCTGGCTACACCTTC.

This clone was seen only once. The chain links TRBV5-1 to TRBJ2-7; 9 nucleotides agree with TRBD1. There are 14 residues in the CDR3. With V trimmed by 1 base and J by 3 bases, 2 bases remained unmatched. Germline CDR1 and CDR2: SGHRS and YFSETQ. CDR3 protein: CASSLQDRGYEQYF. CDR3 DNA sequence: TGCGCCAGCAGCTTGCAGGACAGGGGCTACGAGCAGTACTTC.

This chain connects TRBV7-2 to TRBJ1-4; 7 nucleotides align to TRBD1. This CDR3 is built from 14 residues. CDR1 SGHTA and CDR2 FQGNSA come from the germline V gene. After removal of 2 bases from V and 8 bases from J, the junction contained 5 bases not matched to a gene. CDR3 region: CASSLNRGSEKLFF. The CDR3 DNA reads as TGTGCCAGCAGCTTAAACAGGGGAAGCGAAAAACTGTTTTTT.

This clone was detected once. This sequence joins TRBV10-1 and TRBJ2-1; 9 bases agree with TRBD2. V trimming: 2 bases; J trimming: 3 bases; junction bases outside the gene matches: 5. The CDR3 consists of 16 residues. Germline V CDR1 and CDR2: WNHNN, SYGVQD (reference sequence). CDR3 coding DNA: TGCGCCAGCAGTGAGGCTATAGCGGGGGTCTACAATGAGCAGTTCTTC. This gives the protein CASSEAIAGVYNEQFF.